The subject of this entry is one T cell receptor beta chain. This entry is derived from a study of blood T cell repertoires in COVID-19. For the study at large: COVID-19 samples from acute and convalescent phases originated in the United States, Italy and Spain.

From germline, CDR1 is LGHDT and CDR2 YNNKEL (reference sequence). The CDR3 is 13 amino acids. Deletions cut 3 bases from V and 5 bases from J, with 8 bases between. Cohorts were based on clinical histories the participants reported. Some clones are missing from TCRdb's copy, which holds only in-frame ones; the method was immunoSEQ multiplex PCR. The data show around 250,000 clones, with about 89% seen just once and 4.1% held by the top ten. The TCR was taken from a woman in her 30s who had recovered from COVID-19. The genes are TRBV3-1 (or the pseudogene TRBV3-2) and TRBJ1-5; no clear D. The sample taken for sequencing was PBMCs or T cells enriched from blood (not recorded which). The CDR3 loop is CASSQGEYQPQHF. The DNA of the CDR3 is TGTGCCAGCAGCCAGGGAGAGTATCAGCCCCAGCATTTT.